The rows below give T cell receptor beta chains drawn from one sample of a study of graft-versus-host responses after intestinal transplantation. The table came from immunoSEQ multiplex PCR; TCRdb's copy has only in-frame clones and leaves some out. Of 20,000 to 25,000 clones listed, around 38% are singletons. The sample in question was alloreactive CD8+ T cells from a mixed lymphocyte reaction culture, obtained before intestinal transplant. The receptor source for this set is a human patient who received an intestinal transplant. The CDR3 runs from the conserved cysteine through the conserved F or W. The order of the fields is V gene, J gene, clone size, D gene, CDR3 protein, CDR3 DNA. D genes are given only for firm matches. Only part of the rows carry a size: once, few, many, or a class if the clone is expanded.

TRBV7-7	TRBJ2-1	few	TRBD1	CASSTGVGEQFF	TGTGCTAGCAGCACAGGGGTAGGGGAGCAGTTCTTC
TRBV7-9	TRBJ2-7	few	TRBD2	CASSLLAESYEQYF	TGTGCCAGCAGCCTACTAGCGGAATCCTACGAGCAGTACTTC
TRBV6-1	TRBJ2-2	few	-	CASSLLPEAGELFF	TGTGCCAGCAGTTTGTTGCCAGAGGCCGGGGAGCTGTTTTTT
TRBV10-2	TRBJ2-1	-	TRBD2	CASSEFRGRWDEQFF	TGCGCCAGCAGTGAGTTTCGCGGGAGGTGGGATGAGCAGTTCTTC
TRBV5-1	TRBJ2-3	few	TRBD2	CASRYPVWSGGPDTQYF	TGCGCCAGCAGATATCCGGTATGGTCGGGAGGGCCAGATACGCAGTATTTT
TRBV4-1	TRBJ2-3	-	-	CASSAGYPGTDTQYF	TGCGCCAGCAGTGCGGGATACCCTGGCACAGATACGCAGTATTTT
TRBV5-1	TRBJ2-7	-	-	CASSLSGHEQYF	TGCGCCAGCAGCTTGTCGGGCCACGAGCAGTACTTC
TRBV5-1	TRBJ2-1	-	-	CASSKGGTTYNEQFF	TGCGCCAGCAGCAAGGGGGGGACAACCTACAATGAGCAGTTCTTC
TRBV19	TRBJ1-2	-	-	CASNIYPENYGYTF	TGTGCCAGTAACATATACCCAGAAAACTATGGCTACACCTTC
TRBV13	TRBJ1-1	-	-	CASSLLRRQIGTEAFF	TGTGCCAGCAGCTTATTGCGGAGGCAGATCGGAACTGAAGCTTTCTTT
TRBV10-1	TRBJ2-1	-	-	CASSDVGVGEQFF	TGCGCCAGCAGTGATGTGGGAGTAGGTGAGCAGTTCTTC
TRBV5-1	TRBJ2-1	-	TRBD2	CASRGLAGYNEQFF	TGCGCCAGCAGGGGACTAGCGGGATACAATGAGCAGTTCTTC
TRBV30	TRBJ1-1	-	-	CVWGGTGLGTEAFF	TGTGTCTGGGGGGGCACAGGGTTAGGAACTGAAGCTTTCTTT
TRBV28	TRBJ2-7	-	TRBD1	CASSLEGQGTYEQYF	TGTGCCAGCAGTTTAGAGGGACAGGGTACCTACGAGCAGTACTTC
TRBV11-2	TRBJ1-5	few	-	CASSSQGGNQPQHF	TGTGCCAGCAGCTCACAGGGAGGAAATCAGCCCCAGCATTTT
TRBV30	TRBJ2-1	-	TRBD2	CAWSDLAGAYNEQFF	TGTGCCTGGAGTGACCTAGCGGGAGCCTACAATGAGCAGTTCTTC
TRBV7-2	TRBJ2-1	-	-	CASSSRVWGYLSYNEQFF	TGTGCCAGCAGCTCCAGGGTGTGGGGGTACCTCTCCTACAATGAGCAGTTCTTC
TRBV5-1	TRBJ2-5	once	TRBD2	CASSLGTSVLEQYF	TGCGCCAGCAGCTTGGGGACTAGCGTCTTGGAGCAGTACTTC
TRBV10-3	TRBJ1-2	-	-	CAITGLRYGYTF	TGTGCCATCACCGGGCTTCGCTATGGCTACACCTTC
TRBV18	TRBJ2-1	medium-sized	-	CASSPPGKNSEQFF	TGTGCCAGCTCACCCCCCGGGAAGAACAGTGAGCAGTTCTTC
TRBV5-8	TRBJ2-7	few	-	CASSSLPNLAGEQYF	TGTGCCAGCAGCTCCTTACCCAACTTAGCTGGGGAGCAGTACTTC
TRBV27	TRBJ1-1	-	-	CASSLSRTRRGNTEAFF	TGTGCCAGCAGTTTATCGAGGACACGCAGGGGCAACACTGAAGCTTTCTTT
TRBV28	TRBJ1-2	-	-	CASSFSIRGASGYTF	TGTGCCAGCAGTTTTTCTATTCGGGGGGCAAGTGGCTACACCTTC
TRBV11-2	TRBJ2-7	few	TRBD2	CASSLASGPYEQYF	TGTGCCAGCAGCTTGGCTAGCGGGCCCTACGAGCAGTACTTC
TRBV19	TRBJ2-3	-	-	CATTGSTDTQYF	TGTGCCACCACCGGTAGCACAGATACGCAGTATTTT
TRBV19	TRBJ2-4	-	-	CASRLSGRFLAKNIQYF	TGTGCCAGCAGGCTCTCTGGGAGGTTTCTAGCCAAAAACATTCAGTACTTC
TRBV6-1	TRBJ2-3	-	-	CATNMVPQDTQYF	TGTGCCACCAATATGGTACCACAAGATACGCAGTATTTT